The rows below give T cell receptor beta chains drawn from one sample of a study of shared clonotypes between healthy human individuals. Assay used: immunoSEQ multiplex PCR; TCRdb lists only in-frame clones, some missing. Among approximately 810,000 clones listed, more than 85% were seen once. The specimen was naive CD8+ T cells sorted from blood. These receptors were collected from a man under 40 in good health. Both conserved end residues are part of each CDR3. The D gene is left open where the match is weak. Clone size, where shown, is once, few, many, or a class for clones that have expanded.

v_gene: TRBV7-6
abundance: .
j_gene: TRBJ2-7
d_gene: TRBD2
len: 14
CDR3aa: CASSYGLADYEQYF
CDR3nt: TGTGCCAGCAGCTACGGACTAGCGGATTACGAGCAGTACTTC

v_gene: TRBV11-2
abundance: .
j_gene: TRBJ2-2
d_gene: .
len: 16
CDR3aa: CASSLWGWGQTGELFF
CDR3nt: TGTGCCAGCAGTTTGTGGGGCTGGGGGCAAACCGGGGAGCTGTTTTTT

v_gene: TRBV7-6
abundance: .
j_gene: TRBJ2-1
d_gene: .
len: 15
CDR3aa: CASSLDGSSYNEQFF
CDR3nt: TGTGCCAGCAGCTTAGACGGAAGCTCCTACAATGAGCAGTTCTTC

v_gene: TRBV11-2
abundance: .
j_gene: TRBJ1-1
d_gene: TRBD1
len: 13
CDR3aa: CASSLSGQAEAFF
CDR3nt: TGTGCCAGCAGCTTGAGCGGACAGGCTGAAGCTTTCTTT

v_gene: TRBV9
abundance: .
j_gene: TRBJ2-2
d_gene: .
len: 16
CDR3aa: CASSSAGTGNTGELFF
CDR3nt: TGTGCCAGCAGCTCGGCCGGGACGGGAAACACCGGGGAGCTGTTTTTT

v_gene: TRBV5-4
abundance: once
j_gene: TRBJ2-1
d_gene: TRBD1
len: 17
CDR3aa: CASSFAAGQGFYNEQFF
CDR3nt: TGTGCCAGCAGCTTCGCCGCGGGACAGGGTTTTTACAATGAGCAGTTCTTC

v_gene: TRBV6-4
abundance: .
j_gene: TRBJ1-2
d_gene: .
len: 18
CDR3aa: CASSDQGTSYSWGYGYTF
CDR3nt: TGTGCCAGCAGTGACCAGGGTACTTCATATTCCTGGGGCTATGGCTACACCTTC

v_gene: TRBV19
abundance: .
j_gene: TRBJ2-2
d_gene: TRBD2
len: 15
CDR3aa: CASSIGGWNTGELFF
CDR3nt: TGTGCCAGTAGTATCGGGGGGTGGAACACCGGGGAGCTGTTTTTT

v_gene: TRBV29-1
abundance: .
j_gene: TRBJ2-7
d_gene: .
len: 14
CDR3aa: CSVSGSYPSYEQYF
CDR3nt: TGCAGCGTTTCAGGGTCATATCCCTCCTACGAGCAGTACTTC

v_gene: TRBV5-6
abundance: .
j_gene: TRBJ2-7
d_gene: TRBD1
len: 14
CDR3aa: CASSTDRASIEQYF
CDR3nt: TGTGCCAGCAGCACCGACAGGGCGTCGATCGAGCAGTACTTC

v_gene: TRBV6-1
abundance: .
j_gene: TRBJ2-1
d_gene: .
len: 12
CDR3aa: CASSEGRSVQFF
CDR3nt: TGTGCCAGCAGTGAAGGGCGGTCGGTGCAGTTCTTC

v_gene: TRBV4-1
abundance: .
j_gene: TRBJ1-3
d_gene: .
len: 15
CDR3aa: CASSPGDSFRNTIYF
CDR3nt: TGCGCCAGCAGCCCAGGAGACAGTTTCCGAAACACCATATATTTT

v_gene: TRBV4-3
abundance: .
j_gene: TRBJ2-2
d_gene: .
len: 17
CDR3aa: CASSQRLGKGNTGELFF
CDR3nt: TGCGCCAGCAGCCAAAGGCTCGGGAAGGGAAACACCGGGGAGCTGTTTTTT

v_gene: TRBV6-6
abundance: few
j_gene: TRBJ2-5
d_gene: TRBD2
len: 16
CDR3aa: CASSLPSGSLGETQYF
CDR3nt: TGTGCCAGCAGTCTTCCTAGCGGGAGTCTTGGAGAGACCCAGTACTTC

v_gene: TRBV18
abundance: .
j_gene: TRBJ2-5
d_gene: TRBD2
len: 15
CDR3aa: CASSPGTRGQETQYF
CDR3nt: TGTGCCAGCTCACCCGGGACTAGAGGGCAAGAGACCCAGTACTTC

v_gene: TRBV15
abundance: .
j_gene: TRBJ2-1
d_gene: .
len: 14
CDR3aa: CATSRGRPANEQFF
CDR3nt: TGTGCCACCAGCAGGGGTCGACCTGCGAATGAGCAGTTCTTC

v_gene: TRBV7-2
abundance: .
j_gene: TRBJ2-7
d_gene: .
len: 14
CDR3aa: CASSPGTALWEQYF
CDR3nt: TGTGCCAGCAGTCCCGGGACTGCCCTGTGGGAGCAGTACTTC

v_gene: TRBV7-6
abundance: .
j_gene: TRBJ1-5
d_gene: TRBD1
len: 15
CDR3aa: CASSPEGQSNQPQHF
CDR3nt: TGTGCCAGCAGCCCCGAGGGACAGAGCAATCAGCCCCAGCATTTT

v_gene: TRBV7-7
abundance: .
j_gene: TRBJ2-3
d_gene: .
len: 13
CDR3aa: CASSLAIGNTQYF
CDR3nt: TGTGCTAGCAGCTTAGCGATCGGAAATACGCAGTATTTT

v_gene: TRBV11-1
abundance: .
j_gene: TRBJ2-7
d_gene: .
len: 14
CDR3aa: CASSPSSAAYEQYF
CDR3nt: TGTGCCAGCAGCCCTAGTTCCGCGGCCTACGAGCAGTACTTC

v_gene: TRBV11-2
abundance: .
j_gene: TRBJ2-1
d_gene: .
len: 13
CDR3aa: CASSQSELREQFF
CDR3nt: TGTGCCAGCAGCCAAAGCGAACTCAGGGAGCAGTTCTTC

v_gene: TRBV28
abundance: .
j_gene: TRBJ2-3
d_gene: TRBD2
len: 15
CDR3aa: CASSLKVAGGDTQYF
CDR3nt: TGTGCCAGCAGTTTAAAAGTGGCGGGAGGAGATACGCAGTATTTT

v_gene: TRBV9
abundance: once
j_gene: TRBJ1-1
d_gene: .
len: 13
CDR3aa: CASSEEGRPEAFF
CDR3nt: TGTGCCAGCAGCGAAGAAGGACGCCCTGAAGCTTTCTTT

v_gene: TRBV7-2
abundance: .
j_gene: TRBJ2-7
d_gene: .
len: 15
CDR3aa: CASIEQGLRPYEQYF
CDR3nt: TGTGCCAGCATCGAGCAGGGGCTACGACCCTACGAGCAGTACTTC

v_gene: TRBV25-1
abundance: .
j_gene: TRBJ2-1
d_gene: TRBD2
len: 17
CDR3aa: CASGGLAGDSPYNEQFF
CDR3nt: TGTGCCAGCGGAGGACTAGCGGGAGATTCCCCCTACAATGAGCAGTTCTTC

v_gene: TRBV30
abundance: .
j_gene: TRBJ2-1
d_gene: TRBD2
len: 13
CDR3aa: CAWSVLASNEQFF
CDR3nt: TGTGCCTGGAGTGTACTAGCGAGCAATGAGCAGTTCTTC

v_gene: TRBV27
abundance: .
j_gene: TRBJ2-1
d_gene: .
len: 14
CDR3aa: CASSFWENYNEQFF
CDR3nt: TGTGCCAGCAGTTTCTGGGAGAACTACAATGAGCAGTTCTTC

v_gene: TRBV7-7
abundance: .
j_gene: TRBJ1-4
d_gene: TRBD1
len: 15
CDR3aa: CASSPGGQPNEKLFF
CDR3nt: TGTGCCAGCAGCCCAGGGGGACAGCCTAATGAAAAACTGTTTTTT

v_gene: TRBV6-1
abundance: .
j_gene: TRBJ2-5
d_gene: .
len: 17
CDR3aa: CASSGREGGGPQETQYF
CDR3nt: TGTGCCAGCAGTGGCCGAGAGGGGGGGGGACCACAAGAGACCCAGTACTTC

v_gene: TRBV25-1
abundance: .
j_gene: TRBJ2-7
d_gene: TRBD1
len: 12
CDR3aa: CASRTGYNEQYF
CDR3nt: TGTGCCAGCCGGACAGGGTACAACGAGCAGTACTTC

v_gene: TRBV10-2
abundance: .
j_gene: TRBJ2-2
d_gene: .
len: 11
CDR3aa: CASSEPGELFF
CDR3nt: TGCGCCAGCAGTGAACCCGGGGAGCTGTTTTTT

v_gene: TRBV6-7
abundance: .
j_gene: TRBJ2-3
d_gene: .
len: 15
CDR3aa: CASVFFPTSTDTQYF
CDR3nt: TGTGCCAGTGTATTTTTCCCAACTAGCACAGATACGCAGTATTTT

v_gene: TRBV27
abundance: .
j_gene: TRBJ2-1
d_gene: TRBD2
len: 15
CDR3aa: CASSSGTSGRDEQFF
CDR3nt: TGTGCCAGCAGTTCCGGGACTAGCGGGAGGGATGAGCAGTTCTTC

v_gene: TRBV27
abundance: .
j_gene: TRBJ2-2
d_gene: .
len: 13
CDR3aa: CASSRGSPGELFF
CDR3nt: TGTGCCAGCAGCCGGGGCTCACCCGGGGAGCTGTTTTTT

v_gene: TRBV6-5
abundance: .
j_gene: TRBJ2-1
d_gene: .
len: 12
CDR3aa: CASSYGGSEQFF
CDR3nt: TGTGCCAGCAGTTACGGGGGGAGTGAGCAGTTCTTC

v_gene: TRBV18
abundance: .
j_gene: TRBJ2-7
d_gene: TRBD1
len: 16
CDR3aa: CASSPRTGFEPYEQYF
CDR3nt: TGTGCCAGCTCACCCCGGACAGGGTTCGAGCCCTACGAGCAGTACTTC

v_gene: TRBV7-9
abundance: .
j_gene: TRBJ2-2
d_gene: TRBD2
len: 18
CDR3aa: CASSSNLLAERNTGELFF
CDR3nt: TGTGCCAGCAGCTCCAATCTACTAGCGGAGAGGAACACCGGGGAGCTGTTTTTT

v_gene: TRBV6-6
abundance: .
j_gene: TRBJ2-7
d_gene: TRBD2
len: 14
CDR3aa: CASSIGLAEYEQYF
CDR3nt: TGTGCCAGCAGTATAGGACTAGCAGAATACGAGCAGTACTTC

v_gene: TRBV28
abundance: .
j_gene: TRBJ2-7
d_gene: TRBD2
len: 14
CDR3aa: CASSIYSGSYEQYF
CDR3nt: TGTGCCAGCAGTATTTATAGCGGGAGCTACGAGCAGTACTTC

v_gene: TRBV27
abundance: .
j_gene: TRBJ1-1
d_gene: .
len: 14
CDR3aa: CASSLRETNTEAFF
CDR3nt: TGTGCCAGCAGTTTGAGGGAGACCAACACTGAAGCTTTCTTT

v_gene: TRBV15
abundance: .
j_gene: TRBJ2-5
d_gene: .
len: 14
CDR3aa: CATSGDTGEETQYF
CDR3nt: TGTGCCACCAGCGGGGACACTGGGGAAGAGACCCAGTACTTC

v_gene: TRBV11-2
abundance: .
j_gene: TRBJ2-5
d_gene: .
len: 16
CDR3aa: CASSLVTHRGEETQYF
CDR3nt: TGTGCCAGCAGCTTAGTAACCCATCGGGGAGAAGAGACCCAGTACTTC

v_gene: TRBV11-2
abundance: once
j_gene: TRBJ1-1
d_gene: .
len: 12
CDR3aa: CASSALLTEAFF
CDR3nt: TGTGCCAGCAGCGCCCTCTTAACTGAAGCTTTCTTT

v_gene: TRBV10-1
abundance: .
j_gene: TRBJ2-2
d_gene: TRBD1
len: 13
CDR3aa: CASSPGQAGELFF
CDR3nt: TGCGCCAGCAGTCCGGGACAGGCCGGGGAGCTGTTTTTT

v_gene: TRBV7-3
abundance: .
j_gene: TRBJ2-7
d_gene: .
len: 15
CDR3aa: CASSLTGGPFYEQYF
CDR3nt: TGTGCCAGCAGCTTAACTGGGGGGCCCTTCTACGAGCAGTACTTC

v_gene: TRBV19
abundance: .
j_gene: TRBJ1-1
d_gene: TRBD1
len: 15
CDR3aa: CASGPYGTGNTEAFF
CDR3nt: TGTGCCAGTGGGCCTTATGGGACAGGGAACACTGAAGCTTTCTTT

v_gene: TRBV29-1
abundance: .
j_gene: TRBJ2-7
d_gene: .
len: 13
CDR3aa: CSVGTGSGYEQYF
CDR3nt: TGCAGCGTTGGAACGGGGTCCGGCTACGAGCAGTACTTC

v_gene: TRBV2
abundance: .
j_gene: TRBJ2-7
d_gene: .
len: 15
CDR3aa: CASSVFPGASYEQYF
CDR3nt: TGTGCCAGCAGTGTATTCCCAGGGGCCAGCTACGAGCAGTACTTC

v_gene: TRBV13
abundance: .
j_gene: TRBJ2-7
d_gene: TRBD1
len: 15
CDR3aa: CASSLTFGQGREQYF
CDR3nt: TGTGCCAGCAGTCTAACGTTCGGACAGGGGCGCGAGCAGTACTTC

v_gene: TRBV2
abundance: .
j_gene: TRBJ2-4
d_gene: .
len: 13
CDR3aa: CANVDRTQNIQYF
CDR3nt: TGTGCCAATGTCGACAGGACCCAAAACATTCAGTACTTC

v_gene: TRBV4-3
abundance: once
j_gene: TRBJ2-7
d_gene: .
len: 15
CDR3aa: CASSQVKGSSYEQYF
CDR3nt: TGCGCCAGCAGCCAAGTGAAGGGGAGCTCCTACGAGCAGTACTTC